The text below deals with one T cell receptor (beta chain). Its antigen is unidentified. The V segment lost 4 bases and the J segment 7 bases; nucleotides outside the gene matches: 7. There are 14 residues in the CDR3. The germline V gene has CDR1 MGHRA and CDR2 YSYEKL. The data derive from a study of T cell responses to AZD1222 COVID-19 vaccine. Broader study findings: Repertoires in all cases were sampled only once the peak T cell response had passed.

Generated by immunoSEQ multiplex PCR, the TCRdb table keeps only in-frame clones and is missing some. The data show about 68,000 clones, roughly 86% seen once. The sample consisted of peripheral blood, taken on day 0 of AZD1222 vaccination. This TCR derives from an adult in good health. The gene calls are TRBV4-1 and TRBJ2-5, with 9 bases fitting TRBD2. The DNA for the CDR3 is TGCGCCAGCAGCCCCTCTAGCGGGATAGGGACCCAGTACTTC. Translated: CASSPSSGIGTQYF.